This T cell receptor (beta chain) was captured by sequencing in a study of T cells in Graves' hyperthyroidism and ophthalmopathy (dated by TCRdb to the late 2010s). Background on the whole study: Peripheral blood was collected at initial diagnosis, before any treatment. According to the paper, TCR Vbeta CDR3 sequencing was carried out on around 140 peripheral blood samples, which came from 40 to 45 ophthalmopathy, fewer than 80 hyperthyroidism and roughly 17 progressor patients. TCR V-J signatures able to tell the groups apart were searched for in a discovery cohort of approximately 95 patients, of whom 40 to 45 had Graves' ophthalmopathy and roughly 59 had stable Graves' hyperthyroidism. After blood sampling, hyperthyroidism patients were treated with methimazole at a starting dose of 30 mg daily, and ophthalmopathy patients were treated with high-dose intravenous methylprednisolone. The 90 or so discovery patients were randomly split 7:3 into training and test sets. The study also compared thyroid tissue and blood T-cell repertoires from 6 or 7 Graves' hyperthyroidism patients. Prospective prediction of ophthalmopathy was tested in an independent validation cohort of approximately 19 hyperthyroidism patients and 17 patients who later progressed to ophthalmopathy.

In the ophthalmopathy patients, disease was moderately to severely active, with a Clinical Activity Score of 3 or more, a NOSPECS grade of 4 or more, and a duration of less than 3 months. Any patient with an uncontrolled infection, another autoimmune disease, pregnancy or lactation was excluded. Diagnoses were based on clinical symptoms, serum thyroxine and TRAb, thyroid ultrasound and orbital computed tomography. PBMCs were isolated from about 10 ml of fresh peripheral blood by Ficoll-Paque density gradient centrifugation. Total RNA was extracted with Trizol reagent, and quality was checked on an Agilent 2100 Bioanalyzer. This clonotype occurred a few times. It lacks a known antigen. One base away there is no much larger clone; base qualities are not given. Results and caveats for the whole study, not just this receptor: In validation, the model predicted progression to ophthalmopathy with approximately 70% sensitivity and approximately 74% specificity, a median of about six months before onset. In cross-validation, a model built on a 13 V-J signature told ophthalmopathy apart from stable hyperthyroidism with approximately 90% sensitivity and roughly 83% specificity, and in testing the same model reached 80%/75%. Most expanded thyroid clonotypes (frequency above 0.001) were also detected in blood, suggesting blood repertoires may reflect thyroid immune responses. No statistical method was used to fix the sample size in advance, and group allocation was not hidden from the investigators.

Amplification of TCR beta CDR3 regions was carried out from RNA transcripts. The TCR CDR3 was subjected to a first round of RT-PCR using the HTBI primer set and the Qiagen OneStep RT-PCR kit. Libraries were constructed in a second round of multiplex PCR, after which size selection and purification were carried out. Sequencing of the libraries was done on an Illumina HiSeq2000 using paired-end 100 bp reads. The study's own analysis went as follows. SOAPnuke was used to process the raw data, with reads discarded if the reads contained adapters or uncalled bases, had a mean Phred below 15, or lacked an exact constant-primer or identifier match. COPE v1.2.5 was used to merge the high-quality paired reads, and each unique nucleotide sequence was defined as a clonotype. Clonotypes were aligned to IMGT TRBV, TRBD and TRBJ reference segments using MiTCR v1.1. Only V-J combinations with frequency above 0.0001, covering about 99% of repertoires, were analysed. A TCS score was defined as the ratio between F50 (clonal expansion) and ExV (chaos), using BLOSUM62-based TCRdist between CDR3 peptides within each V-J. Welch's t-statistics and random forest reduced some 510 V-J features to roughly 13, which were used in a naive Bayes classifier (R e1071). In TCRdb, the public reads were trimmed at Q25 with fastp and aligned with MiXCR, with productive beta chains retained. Rows merge per CDR3 protein into single entries with the most common DNA and genes. The authors' filters were not applied to this entry. The sample data list around 600,000 distinct CDR3 sequences, and more than 15% of these were observed just once. 2.5% to 4% of the sample is taken by the ten largest.

Between the V and J ends, shortened by 0 bases and 4 bases respectively, the junction contains 13 bases. Its CDR3 holds 16 amino acids, cysteine through phenylalanine. The retained sequence is limited to the CDR3, 48 bases, with the frame set at the first base. Via the germline V gene (reference sequence), CDR1 is MNHEY and CDR2 SMNVEV. The sequence links TRBV27 to TRBJ1-5; tentative D gene TRBD1, with 5 bases matching. The sample was blood. This clonotype originated in a middle-aged woman with Graves' ophthalmopathy. For the CDR3, the sequence is CASSLSSQGRNQPQHF. The nucleotide sequence reads TGTGCCAGCAGTTTATCGTCGCAGGGTAGGAATCAGCCCCAGCATTTT.